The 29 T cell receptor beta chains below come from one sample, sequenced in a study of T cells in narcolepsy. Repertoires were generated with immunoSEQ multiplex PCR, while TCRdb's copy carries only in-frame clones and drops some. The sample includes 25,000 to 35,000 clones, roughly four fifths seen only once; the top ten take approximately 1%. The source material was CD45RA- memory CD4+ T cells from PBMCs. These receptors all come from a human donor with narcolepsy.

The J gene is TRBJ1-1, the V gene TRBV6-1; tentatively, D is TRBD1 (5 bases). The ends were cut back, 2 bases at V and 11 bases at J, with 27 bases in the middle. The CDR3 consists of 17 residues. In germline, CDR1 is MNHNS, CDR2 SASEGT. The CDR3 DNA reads TGTGCCAGCAGTGAACATAAAGTGACAGCACTTCTACCTGCGGCTTTCTTT. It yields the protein CASSEHKVTALLPAAFF.

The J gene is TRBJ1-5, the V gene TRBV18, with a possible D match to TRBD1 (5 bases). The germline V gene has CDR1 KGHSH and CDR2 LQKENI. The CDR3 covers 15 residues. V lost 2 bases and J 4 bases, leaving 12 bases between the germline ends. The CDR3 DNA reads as TGTGCCAGCTCACCAGATGCAGGGAAAAATCAGCCCCAGCATTTT. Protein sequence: CASSPDAGKNQPQHF.

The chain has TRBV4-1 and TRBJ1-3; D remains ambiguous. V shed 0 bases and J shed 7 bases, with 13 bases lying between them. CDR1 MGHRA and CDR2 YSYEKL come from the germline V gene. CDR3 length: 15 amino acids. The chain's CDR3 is CASSQDLARFNTIYF. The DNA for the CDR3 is TGCGCCAGCAGCCAAGATCTTGCCAGGTTTAACACCATATATTTT.

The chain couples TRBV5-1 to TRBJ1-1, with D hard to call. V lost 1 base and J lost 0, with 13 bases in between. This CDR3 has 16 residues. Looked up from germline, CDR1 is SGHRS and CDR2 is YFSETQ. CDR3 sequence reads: CASSLQTEKMNTEAFF. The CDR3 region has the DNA TGCGCCAGCAGCTTGCAGACGGAAAAAATGAACACTGAAGCTTTCTTT.

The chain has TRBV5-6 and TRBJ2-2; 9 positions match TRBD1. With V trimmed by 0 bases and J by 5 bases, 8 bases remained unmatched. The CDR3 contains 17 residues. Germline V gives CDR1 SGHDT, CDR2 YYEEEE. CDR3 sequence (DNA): TGTGCCAGCAGCTTGGCCCGGGACAGGGTGAAAACCGGGGAGCTGTTTTTT. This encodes CASSLARDRVKTGELFF.

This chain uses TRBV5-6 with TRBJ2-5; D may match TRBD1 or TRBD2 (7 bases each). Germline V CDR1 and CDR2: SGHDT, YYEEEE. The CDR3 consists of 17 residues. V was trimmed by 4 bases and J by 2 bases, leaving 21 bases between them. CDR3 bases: TGTGCCAGCAGCCCCGTCCAGCGGGACAGACTTCAAGAGACCCAGTACTTC. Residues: CASSPVQRDRLQETQYF.

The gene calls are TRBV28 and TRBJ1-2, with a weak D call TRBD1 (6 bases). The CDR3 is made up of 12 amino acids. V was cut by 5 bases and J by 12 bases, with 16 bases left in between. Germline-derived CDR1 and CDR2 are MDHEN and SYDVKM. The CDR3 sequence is CASSPRKGEHTF. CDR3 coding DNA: TGTGCCAGCAGTCCCCGAAAGGGGGAGCACACCTTC.

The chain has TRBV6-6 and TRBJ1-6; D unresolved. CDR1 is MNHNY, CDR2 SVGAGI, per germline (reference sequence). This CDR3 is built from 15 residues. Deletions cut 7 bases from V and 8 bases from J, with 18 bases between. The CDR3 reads CASKKGFLADSPLHF. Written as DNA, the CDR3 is TGTGCCAGCAAGAAAGGATTCCTGGCAGATTCACCCCTCCACTTT.

DNA for the CDR3: TGTGCCAGCAGTTTCCGTGACATACCGTTAGCCAAAAACATTCAGTACTTC. It specifies CASSFRDIPLAKNIQYF. The chain recombines TRBV28 with TRBJ2-4; D is ambiguous. The germline gives CDR1 MDHEN, CDR2 SYDVKM. The CDR3 sequence is 17 residues long. V lost 3 bases and J lost 0, with 15 bases in between.

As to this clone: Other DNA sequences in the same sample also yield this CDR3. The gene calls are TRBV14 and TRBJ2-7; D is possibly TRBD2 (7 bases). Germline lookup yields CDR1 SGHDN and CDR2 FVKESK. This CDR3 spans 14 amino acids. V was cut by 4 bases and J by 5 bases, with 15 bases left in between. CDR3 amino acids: CASSPRGGSHEQYF. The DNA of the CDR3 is TGTGCCAGCAGCCCGAGGGGGGGGTCCCACGAGCAGTACTTC.

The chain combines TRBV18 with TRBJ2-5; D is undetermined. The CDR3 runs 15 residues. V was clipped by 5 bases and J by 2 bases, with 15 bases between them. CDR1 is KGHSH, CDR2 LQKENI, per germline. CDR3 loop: CASSSFLAPQETQYF. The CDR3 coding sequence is TGTGCCAGCTCATCCTTTTTAGCCCCTCAAGAGACCCAGTACTTC.

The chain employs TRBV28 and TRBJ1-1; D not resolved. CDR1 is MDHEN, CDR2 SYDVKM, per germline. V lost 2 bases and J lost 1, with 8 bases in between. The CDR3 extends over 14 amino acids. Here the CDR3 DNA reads TGTGCCAGCAGTTTACAACAAACGAACACTGAAGCTTTCTTT. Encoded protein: CASSLQQTNTEAFF. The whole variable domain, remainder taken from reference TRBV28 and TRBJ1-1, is DVKVTQSSRYLVKRTGEKVFLECVQDMDHENMFWYRQDPGLGLRLIYFSYDVKMKEKGDIPEGYSVSREKKERFSLILESASTNQTSMYLCASSLQQTNTEAFFGQGTRLTVV.

The CDR3 DNA reads as TGTGCCAGCACCCAGACGGCGAATTCACCCCTCCACTTT. Encoded protein: CASTQTANSPLHF. The chain is built from TRBV2 and TRBJ1-6; D is unresolved. The CDR3 length is 13 residues. Germline V gene lookup returns CDR1 SNHLY and CDR2 FYNNEI. Trimming took off 7 bases at V and 7 bases at J, with 11 bases between the two ends. Supplemented by reference TRBV2 and TRBJ1-6, the full variable domain reads EPEVTQTPSHQVTQMGQEVILRCVPISNHLYFYWYRQILGQKVEFLVSFYNNEISEKSEIFDDQFSVERPDGSNFTLKIRSTKLEDSAMYFCASTQTANSPLHFGNGTRLTVT.

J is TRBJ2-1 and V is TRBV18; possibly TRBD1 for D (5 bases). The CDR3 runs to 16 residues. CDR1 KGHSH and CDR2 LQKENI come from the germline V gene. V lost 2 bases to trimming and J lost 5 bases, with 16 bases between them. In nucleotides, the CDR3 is TGTGCCAGCTCACCAGTCAGGGCCTGGGGTGACAATGAGCAGTTCTTC. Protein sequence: CASSPVRAWGDNEQFF. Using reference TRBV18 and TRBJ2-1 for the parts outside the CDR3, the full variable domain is NAGVMQNPRHLVRRRGQEARLRCSPMKGHSHVYWYRQLPEEGLKFMVYLQKENIIDESGMPKERFSAEFPKEGPSILRIQQVVRGDSAAYFCASSPVRAWGDNEQFFGPGTRLTVL.

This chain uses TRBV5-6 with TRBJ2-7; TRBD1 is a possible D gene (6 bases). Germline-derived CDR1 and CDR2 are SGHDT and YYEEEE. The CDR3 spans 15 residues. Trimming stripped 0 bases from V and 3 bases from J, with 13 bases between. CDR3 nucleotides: TGTGCCAGCAGCTTGGTTACAGGGATCCTCTACGAGCAGTACTTC. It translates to CASSLVTGILYEQYF. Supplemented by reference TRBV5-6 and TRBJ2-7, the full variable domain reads DAGVTQSPTHLIKTRGQQVTLRCSPKSGHDTVSWYQQALGQGPQFIFQYYEEEERQRGNFPDRFSGHQFPNYSSELNVNALLLGDSALYLCASSLVTGILYEQYFGPGTRLTVT.

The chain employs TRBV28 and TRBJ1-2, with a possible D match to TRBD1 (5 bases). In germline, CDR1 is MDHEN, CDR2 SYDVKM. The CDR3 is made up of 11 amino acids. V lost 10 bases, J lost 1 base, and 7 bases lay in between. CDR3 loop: CATQVNYGYTF. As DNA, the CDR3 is TGTGCCACACAGGTTAACTATGGCTACACCTTC.

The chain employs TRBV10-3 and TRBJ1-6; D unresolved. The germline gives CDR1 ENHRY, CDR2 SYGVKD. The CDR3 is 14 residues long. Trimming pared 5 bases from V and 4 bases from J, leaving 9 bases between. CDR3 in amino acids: CAISPEEYNSPLHF. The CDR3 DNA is TGTGCCATCAGTCCCGAAGAGTATAATTCACCCCTCCACTTT.

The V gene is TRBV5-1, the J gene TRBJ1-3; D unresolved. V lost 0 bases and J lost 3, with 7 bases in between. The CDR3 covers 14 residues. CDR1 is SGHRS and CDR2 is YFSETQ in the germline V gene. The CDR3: CASSLDSRGNTIYF. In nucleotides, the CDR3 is TGCGCCAGCAGCTTGGACAGCCGTGGAAACACCATATATTTT.

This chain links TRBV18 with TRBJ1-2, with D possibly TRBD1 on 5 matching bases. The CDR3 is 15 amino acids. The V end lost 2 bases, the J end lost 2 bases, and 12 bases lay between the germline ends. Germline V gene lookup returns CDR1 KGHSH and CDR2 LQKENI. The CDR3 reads CASSPSGRGNYGYTF. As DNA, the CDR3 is TGTGCCAGCTCACCATCGGGCCGGGGGAACTATGGCTACACCTTC.

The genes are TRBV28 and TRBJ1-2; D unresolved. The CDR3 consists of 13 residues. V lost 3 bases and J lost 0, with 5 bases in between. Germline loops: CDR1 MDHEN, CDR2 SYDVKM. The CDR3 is CASSFGSNYGYTF. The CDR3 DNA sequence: TGTGCCAGCAGTTTCGGATCTAACTATGGCTACACCTTC.

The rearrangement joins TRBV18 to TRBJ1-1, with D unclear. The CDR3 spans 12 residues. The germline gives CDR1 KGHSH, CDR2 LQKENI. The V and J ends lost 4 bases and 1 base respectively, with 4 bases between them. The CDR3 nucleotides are TGTGCCAGCTCACAGCCGAACACTGAAGCTTTCTTT. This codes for CASSQPNTEAFF.

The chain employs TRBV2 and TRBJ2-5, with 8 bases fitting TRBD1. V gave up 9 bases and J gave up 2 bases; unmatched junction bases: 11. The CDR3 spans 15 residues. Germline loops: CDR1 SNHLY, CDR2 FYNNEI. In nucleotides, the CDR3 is TGTGCCAGTGCGGGCCGGGACAGGAGTCAAGAGACCCAGTACTTC. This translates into CASAGRDRSQETQYF.

CDR3 coding DNA: TGCGCCAGCAGCTGGGGAGGGACAGGGAACAATGAGCAGTTCTTC. This encodes CASSWGGTGNNEQFF. This chain links TRBV5-1 with TRBJ2-1; 9 nucleotides agree with TRBD1. V dropped 3 bases and J dropped 5; count of bases not matched to a gene: 6. CDR1 is SGHRS, CDR2 YFSETQ, per germline. CDR3 length: 15 amino acids.

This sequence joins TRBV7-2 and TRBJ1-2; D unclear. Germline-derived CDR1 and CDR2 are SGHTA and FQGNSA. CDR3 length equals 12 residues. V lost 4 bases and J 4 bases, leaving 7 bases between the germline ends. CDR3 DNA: TGTGCCAGCAGCTCGAACAGCTATGGCTACACCTTC. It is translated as CASSSNSYGYTF.

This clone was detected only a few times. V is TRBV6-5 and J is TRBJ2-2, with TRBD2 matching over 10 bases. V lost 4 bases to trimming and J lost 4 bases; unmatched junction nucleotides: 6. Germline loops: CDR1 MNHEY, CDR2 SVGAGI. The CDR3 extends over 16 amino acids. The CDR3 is CASSSVAGGSTGELFF. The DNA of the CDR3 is TGTGCCAGCAGTTCGGTAGCGGGAGGTTCCACCGGGGAGCTGTTTTTT.

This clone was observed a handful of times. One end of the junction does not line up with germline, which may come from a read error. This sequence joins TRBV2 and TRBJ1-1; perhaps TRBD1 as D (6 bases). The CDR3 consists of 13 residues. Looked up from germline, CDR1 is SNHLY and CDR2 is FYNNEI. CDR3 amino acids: CASTEQGWSEAFF. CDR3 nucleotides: TGTGCCAGCACTGAACAGGGATGGTCTGAAGCTTTCTTT.

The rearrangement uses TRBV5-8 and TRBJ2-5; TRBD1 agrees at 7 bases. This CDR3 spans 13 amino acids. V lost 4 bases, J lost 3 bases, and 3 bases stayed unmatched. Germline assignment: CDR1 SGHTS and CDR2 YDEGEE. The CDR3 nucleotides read TGTGCCAGCAGCAATGACAGGGAAGAGACCCAGTACTTC. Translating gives CASSNDREETQYF.

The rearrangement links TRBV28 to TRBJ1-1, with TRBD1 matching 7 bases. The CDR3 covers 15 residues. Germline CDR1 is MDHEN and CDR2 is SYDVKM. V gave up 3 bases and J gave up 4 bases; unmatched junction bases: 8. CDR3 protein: CASSLRTGFITEAFF. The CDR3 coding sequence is TGTGCCAGCAGTTTGAGGACAGGCTTCATCACTGAAGCTTTCTTT.

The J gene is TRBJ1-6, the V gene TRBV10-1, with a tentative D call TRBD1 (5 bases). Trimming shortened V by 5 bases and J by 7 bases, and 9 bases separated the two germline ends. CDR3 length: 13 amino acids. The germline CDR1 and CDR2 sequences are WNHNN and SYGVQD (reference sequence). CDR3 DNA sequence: TGCGCCAGCAGTTTGGGGGGGAATTCACCCCTCCACTTT. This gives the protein CASSLGGNSPLHF.